These T cell receptor beta chains were read from a single sample in a study of beta chain features in type 1 diabetes. Data came from immunoSEQ multiplex PCR; TCRdb stores just in-frame clones and leaves some out. Of 600,000 to 700,000 clones in the sample, under 15% were seen once. Source material: naive CD4+ T cells from blood. These TCRs come from a man between 25 and 39 years old with type 1 diabetes. The CDR3 runs from the conserved cysteine through the conserved F or W. Fields, in order: CDR3 protein, CDR3 DNA, D gene, clone size, J gene, V gene. A D gene is named only where the DNA matches it firmly. Part of the rows lack a size; the others show once, few, many or a class for expanded clones.

cdr3_aa: CASSERLAGGRTYEQYF
cdr3_nt: TGTGCCAGCAGCGAGCGACTAGCGGGGGGCCGTACCTACGAGCAGTACTTC
d_call: TRBD2
clone_size: few
j_call: TRBJ2-7
v_call: TRBV9

cdr3_aa: CAWSGQGYEQYF
cdr3_nt: TGTGCCTGGAGTGGCCAGGGGTACGAGCAGTACTTC
d_call: .
clone_size: .
j_call: TRBJ2-7
v_call: TRBV30

cdr3_aa: CASSLAQGTYNEQFF
cdr3_nt: TGCGCCAGCAGCTTGGCCCAGGGGACCTACAATGAGCAGTTCTTC
d_call: .
clone_size: .
j_call: TRBJ2-1
v_call: TRBV5-1

cdr3_aa: CASSPRAEQPQHF
cdr3_nt: TGTGCCAGCAGCCCCCGGGCGGAACAGCCCCAGCATTTT
d_call: .
clone_size: .
j_call: TRBJ1-5
v_call: TRBV7-9

cdr3_aa: CASSLGSRGDQETQYF
cdr3_nt: TGTGCCAGCAGCTTAGGGTCGCGGGGGGACCAAGAGACCCAGTACTTC
d_call: TRBD2
clone_size: few
j_call: TRBJ2-5
v_call: TRBV11-2

cdr3_aa: CASSLSAGQFYEQYF
cdr3_nt: TGTGCCAGCAGCTTAAGCGCAGGCCAATTCTACGAGCAGTACTTC
d_call: .
clone_size: .
j_call: TRBJ2-7
v_call: TRBV13

cdr3_aa: CASSPRDRTYEQYF
cdr3_nt: TGTGCCAGCAGTCCCAGGGACAGAACCTACGAGCAGTACTTC
d_call: TRBD1
clone_size: many
j_call: TRBJ2-7
v_call: TRBV2

cdr3_aa: CASSPSKGVQETQYF
cdr3_nt: TGTGCCAGCAGCCCATCAAAAGGGGTGCAAGAGACCCAGTACTTC
d_call: .
clone_size: few
j_call: TRBJ2-5
v_call: TRBV7-2

cdr3_aa: CASRPIKDRPYGYTF
cdr3_nt: TGTGCCAGCAGGCCCATTAAGGACAGGCCCTATGGCTACACCTTC
d_call: TRBD1
clone_size: few
j_call: TRBJ1-2
v_call: TRBV7-9

cdr3_aa: CASSLATPLSRETQYF
cdr3_nt: TGTGCCAGCAGCTTAGCCACCCCCTTATCGAGGGAGACCCAGTACTTC
d_call: .
clone_size: .
j_call: TRBJ2-5
v_call: TRBV7-2

cdr3_aa: CASSLTENTEAFF
cdr3_nt: TGTGCCAGCTCACTGACAGAGAACACTGAAGCTTTCTTT
d_call: .
clone_size: few
j_call: TRBJ1-1
v_call: TRBV18

cdr3_aa: CASSAYMNTEAFF
cdr3_nt: TGTGCCAGTAGTGCTTACATGAACACTGAAGCTTTCTTT
d_call: .
clone_size: .
j_call: TRBJ1-1
v_call: TRBV19

cdr3_aa: CAWSGDLDGNEQFF
cdr3_nt: TGTGCCTGGAGTGGGGACCTCGACGGGAATGAGCAGTTCTTC
d_call: .
clone_size: .
j_call: TRBJ2-1
v_call: TRBV30

cdr3_aa: CASRITLVGVGGYTF
cdr3_nt: TGTGCCAGTAGAATTACCCTCGTCGGGGTCGGTGGCTACACCTTC
d_call: .
clone_size: few
j_call: TRBJ1-2
v_call: TRBV19

cdr3_aa: CASSLLVAGNTGELFF
cdr3_nt: TGTGCCAGCAGCTTACTTGTAGCGGGGAACACCGGGGAGCTGTTTTTT
d_call: TRBD2
clone_size: .
j_call: TRBJ2-2
v_call: TRBV7-3

cdr3_aa: CASSQSTVNEKLFF
cdr3_nt: TGTGCCAGCAGCCAATCGACAGTAAATGAAAAACTGTTTTTT
d_call: .
clone_size: few
j_call: TRBJ1-4
v_call: TRBV7-2

cdr3_aa: CASRLNRAWNTEAFF
cdr3_nt: TGTGCCAGCAGGCTTAACAGGGCCTGGAACACTGAAGCTTTCTTT
d_call: .
clone_size: .
j_call: TRBJ1-1
v_call: TRBV11-3

cdr3_aa: CASSVGQGPDKYF
cdr3_nt: TGTGCCAGCAGCGTAGGCCAGGGCCCTGATAAGTACTTC
d_call: .
clone_size: .
j_call: TRBJ2-7
v_call: TRBV9

cdr3_aa: CASSLGASGFTDTQYF
cdr3_nt: TGTGCCAGCAGCTTGGGGGCTAGCGGATTCACAGATACGCAGTATTTT
d_call: .
clone_size: .
j_call: TRBJ2-3
v_call: TRBV7-9

cdr3_aa: CSVDKAQGTGGTGELFF
cdr3_nt: TGCAGCGTTGATAAAGCCCAGGGGACAGGTGGGACCGGGGAGCTGTTTTTT
d_call: TRBD1
clone_size: .
j_call: TRBJ2-2
v_call: TRBV29-1

cdr3_aa: CASSEWGQPYNEQFF
cdr3_nt: TGTGCCAGCAGTGAATGGGGACAGCCTTACAATGAGCAGTTCTTC
d_call: TRBD1
clone_size: .
j_call: TRBJ2-1
v_call: TRBV6-1

cdr3_aa: CASSVDRRASGVADTQYF
cdr3_nt: TGTGCCAGCAGCGTAGATCGGCGGGCTAGCGGGGTGGCAGATACGCAGTATTTT
d_call: TRBD2
clone_size: .
j_call: TRBJ2-3
v_call: TRBV9

cdr3_aa: CASSSGPNEQFF
cdr3_nt: TGTGCCAGCAGCTCCGGGCCCAATGAGCAGTTCTTC
d_call: .
clone_size: .
j_call: TRBJ2-1
v_call: TRBV7-3

cdr3_aa: CASSSQSGSQETQYF
cdr3_nt: TGCGCCAGCAGCTCACAAAGCGGATCTCAAGAGACCCAGTACTTC
d_call: .
clone_size: few
j_call: TRBJ2-5
v_call: TRBV5-1

cdr3_aa: CAWNKRRVFSTGVPLFGYTF
cdr3_nt: TGTGCCTGGAATAAGAGGAGGGTTTTTTCGACAGGGGTCCCTCTCTTTGGCTACACCTTC
d_call: TRBD1
clone_size: .
j_call: TRBJ1-2
v_call: TRBV30

cdr3_aa: CAWRVSETQYF
cdr3_nt: TGTGCCTGGAGGGTTTCGGAGACCCAGTACTTC
d_call: .
clone_size: once
j_call: TRBJ2-5
v_call: TRBV30

cdr3_aa: CASSLVSHSYNSPLHF
cdr3_nt: TGTGCCAGCAGTTTAGTCTCCCACTCCTATAATTCACCCCTCCACTTT
d_call: .
clone_size: .
j_call: TRBJ1-6
v_call: TRBV27

cdr3_aa: CASSLRRGNPYEQYF
cdr3_nt: TGTGCCAGCAGCTTAAGGCGGGGGAACCCCTACGAGCAGTACTTC
d_call: TRBD2
clone_size: few
j_call: TRBJ2-7
v_call: TRBV7-2

cdr3_aa: CASSRGRQETQYF
cdr3_nt: TGTGCCAGCAGTAGGGGACGCCAAGAGACCCAGTACTTC
d_call: .
clone_size: few
j_call: TRBJ2-5
v_call: TRBV27

cdr3_aa: CASSYEQPYEQYF
cdr3_nt: TGTGCCAGCAGCTACGAGCAACCCTACGAGCAGTACTTC
d_call: .
clone_size: few
j_call: TRBJ2-7
v_call: TRBV7-2

cdr3_aa: CASSQPQGGANNEQFF
cdr3_nt: TGCGCCAGCAGCCAACCCCAGGGGGGGGCGAACAATGAGCAGTTCTTC
d_call: .
clone_size: .
j_call: TRBJ2-1
v_call: TRBV4-1

cdr3_aa: CASGQAQETQYF
cdr3_nt: TGTGCCAGCGGACAGGCGCAAGAGACCCAGTACTTC
d_call: TRBD1
clone_size: .
j_call: TRBJ2-5
v_call: TRBV11-2

cdr3_aa: CASSVSAGANQPQHF
cdr3_nt: TGTGCCAGCAGCGTATCGGCAGGAGCAAATCAGCCCCAGCATTTT
d_call: .
clone_size: .
j_call: TRBJ1-5
v_call: TRBV9

cdr3_aa: CAISEGDYEQYF
cdr3_nt: TGTGCCATCAGTGAAGGGGACTACGAGCAGTACTTC
d_call: .
clone_size: few
j_call: TRBJ2-7
v_call: TRBV10-3

cdr3_aa: CASSRRQRESTDTQYF
cdr3_nt: TGTGCCAGCAGTCGTCGACAGAGAGAGAGCACAGATACGCAGTATTTT
d_call: .
clone_size: .
j_call: TRBJ2-3
v_call: TRBV7-6

cdr3_aa: CASIAGTGVSYEQYF
cdr3_nt: TGTGCCAGCATAGCCGGGACAGGGGTTTCCTACGAGCAGTACTTC
d_call: TRBD1
clone_size: .
j_call: TRBJ2-7
v_call: TRBV28

cdr3_aa: CASSHGTSGYDTQYF
cdr3_nt: TGTGCCAGCAGCCATGGGACCAGCGGATACGATACGCAGTATTTT
d_call: .
clone_size: .
j_call: TRBJ2-3
v_call: TRBV7-2

cdr3_aa: CASTTGQGLGGYTF
cdr3_nt: TGTGCCAGTACCACGGGGCAGGGTCTTGGTGGCTACACCTTC
d_call: .
clone_size: few
j_call: TRBJ1-2
v_call: TRBV19

cdr3_aa: CASSQDLVSAQPQHF
cdr3_nt: TGCGCCAGCAGCCAAGATCTAGTTAGTGCTCAGCCCCAGCATTTT
d_call: .
clone_size: .
j_call: TRBJ1-5
v_call: TRBV4-3

cdr3_aa: CASRDSNQPQHF
cdr3_nt: TGTGCCAGCAGGGATAGCAATCAGCCCCAGCATTTT
d_call: .
clone_size: .
j_call: TRBJ1-5
v_call: TRBV6-6

cdr3_aa: CASSLSGAFGDTQYF
cdr3_nt: TGTGCCAGCAGCTTATCGGGAGCCTTCGGCGATACGCAGTATTTT
d_call: .
clone_size: few
j_call: TRBJ2-3
v_call: TRBV7-2

cdr3_aa: CASSLTPGYQPQHF
cdr3_nt: TGTGCCAGCAGTTTAACTCCCGGCTATCAGCCCCAGCATTTT
d_call: .
clone_size: .
j_call: TRBJ1-5
v_call: TRBV28

cdr3_aa: CASSRTLGPDTQYF
cdr3_nt: TGTGCCAGCAGCCGGACGCTGGGGCCAGATACGCAGTATTTT
d_call: .
clone_size: few
j_call: TRBJ2-3
v_call: TRBV7-2

cdr3_aa: CASRPGPFLSYEQYF
cdr3_nt: TGTGCCAGCAGGCCGGGACCGTTCCTTTCCTACGAGCAGTACTTC
d_call: .
clone_size: few
j_call: TRBJ2-7
v_call: TRBV2

cdr3_aa: CASSSQLSTDTQYF
cdr3_nt: TGTGCCAGCAGTTCCCAATTGAGCACAGATACGCAGTATTTT
d_call: .
clone_size: few
j_call: TRBJ2-3
v_call: TRBV6-6

cdr3_aa: CASSARGGAGELFF
cdr3_nt: TGTGCCAGCAGCGCCAGAGGGGGAGCCGGGGAGCTGTTTTTT
d_call: .
clone_size: few
j_call: TRBJ2-2
v_call: TRBV7-2

cdr3_aa: CSVERSSHSTDTQYF
cdr3_nt: TGCAGCGTTGAACGCAGTTCTCATAGCACAGATACGCAGTATTTT
d_call: .
clone_size: few
j_call: TRBJ2-3
v_call: TRBV29-1

cdr3_aa: CAWRGQGARSSTDTQYF
cdr3_nt: TGTGCCTGGAGGGGACAGGGGGCGAGGTCGAGCACAGATACGCAGTATTTT
d_call: TRBD1
clone_size: few
j_call: TRBJ2-3
v_call: TRBV30

cdr3_aa: CASSEPEQPQHF
cdr3_nt: TGTGCCAGCAGCGAGCCGGAGCAGCCCCAGCATTTT
d_call: .
clone_size: few
j_call: TRBJ1-5
v_call: TRBV2

cdr3_aa: CASIPGDRDEAFF
cdr3_nt: TGTGCCAGTATTCCTGGGGACCGCGATGAAGCTTTCTTT
d_call: .
clone_size: .
j_call: TRBJ1-1
v_call: TRBV19

cdr3_aa: CASSQDSWGFNEKLFF
cdr3_nt: TGCGCCAGCAGCCAAGATTCGTGGGGATTCAATGAAAAACTGTTTTTT
d_call: .
clone_size: .
j_call: TRBJ1-4
v_call: TRBV4-3

cdr3_aa: CASSSTGSADYGYTF
cdr3_nt: TGTGCCAGCAGCTCGACAGGGTCGGCAGACTATGGCTACACCTTC
d_call: TRBD1
clone_size: few
j_call: TRBJ1-2
v_call: TRBV5-6